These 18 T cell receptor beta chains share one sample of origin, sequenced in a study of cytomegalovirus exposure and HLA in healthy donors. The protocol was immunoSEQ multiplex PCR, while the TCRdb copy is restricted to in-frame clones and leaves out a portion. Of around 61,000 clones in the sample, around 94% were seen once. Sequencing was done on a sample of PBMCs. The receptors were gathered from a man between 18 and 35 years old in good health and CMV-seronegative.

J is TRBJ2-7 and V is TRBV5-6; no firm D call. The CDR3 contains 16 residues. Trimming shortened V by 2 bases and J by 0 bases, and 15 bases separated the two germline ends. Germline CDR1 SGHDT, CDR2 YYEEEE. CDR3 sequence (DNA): TGTGCCAGCAGCTTATTGTCAGGCGCGATCTCCTACGAGCAGTACTTC. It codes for CASSLLSGAISYEQYF.

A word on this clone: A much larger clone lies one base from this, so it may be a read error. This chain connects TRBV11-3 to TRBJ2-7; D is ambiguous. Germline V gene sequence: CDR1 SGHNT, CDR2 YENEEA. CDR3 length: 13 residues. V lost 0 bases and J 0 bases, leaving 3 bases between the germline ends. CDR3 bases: TGTGCCAGCAGCTTAGACAACTCCTACGAGCAGTACTTC. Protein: CASSLDNSYEQYF.

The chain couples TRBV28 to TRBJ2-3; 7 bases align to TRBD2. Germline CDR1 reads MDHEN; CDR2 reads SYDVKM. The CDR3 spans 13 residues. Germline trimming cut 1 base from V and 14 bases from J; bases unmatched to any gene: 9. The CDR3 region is CASSLFKSLAGYF. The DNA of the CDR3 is TGTGCCAGCAGTTTATTTAAGTCCTTAGCGGGGTATTTT.

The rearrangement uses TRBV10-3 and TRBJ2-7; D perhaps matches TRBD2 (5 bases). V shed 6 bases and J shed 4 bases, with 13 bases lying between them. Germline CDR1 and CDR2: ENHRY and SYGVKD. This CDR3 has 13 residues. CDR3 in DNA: TGTGCCATCAGCCAACTAGTTCAGTACGAGCAGTACTTC. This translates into CAISQLVQYEQYF.

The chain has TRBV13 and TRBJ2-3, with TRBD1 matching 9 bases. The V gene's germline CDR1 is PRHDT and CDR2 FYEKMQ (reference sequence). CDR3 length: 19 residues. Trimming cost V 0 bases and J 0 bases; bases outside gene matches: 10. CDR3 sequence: CASSLGTGGFPASTDTQYF. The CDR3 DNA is TGTGCCAGCAGCTTAGGGACAGGGGGGTTCCCCGCTAGCACAGATACGCAGTATTTT.

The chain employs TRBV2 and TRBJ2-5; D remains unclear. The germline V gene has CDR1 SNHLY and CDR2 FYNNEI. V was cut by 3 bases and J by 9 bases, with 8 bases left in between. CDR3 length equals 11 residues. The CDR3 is CASSEVRSQYF. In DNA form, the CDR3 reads TGTGCCAGCAGTGAGGTCCGGTCCCAGTACTTC.

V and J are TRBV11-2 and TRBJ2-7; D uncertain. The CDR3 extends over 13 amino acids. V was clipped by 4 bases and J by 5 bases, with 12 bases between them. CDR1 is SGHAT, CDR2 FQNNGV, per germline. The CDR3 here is CASSYGYDDEQYF. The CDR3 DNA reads TGTGCCAGCAGCTACGGGTACGACGACGAGCAGTACTTC.

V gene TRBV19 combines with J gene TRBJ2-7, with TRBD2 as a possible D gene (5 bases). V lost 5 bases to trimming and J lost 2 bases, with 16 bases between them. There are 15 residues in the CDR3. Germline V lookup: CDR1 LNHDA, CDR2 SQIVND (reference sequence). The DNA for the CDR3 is TGTGCCAGTAGTTTCGGACTTTCAGGAGCCTACGAGCAGTACTTC. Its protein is CASSFGLSGAYEQYF.

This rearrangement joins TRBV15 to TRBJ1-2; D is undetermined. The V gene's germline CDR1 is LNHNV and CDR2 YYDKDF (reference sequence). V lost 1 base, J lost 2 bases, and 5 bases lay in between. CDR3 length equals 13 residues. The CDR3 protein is CATSRARNYGYTF. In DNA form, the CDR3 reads TGTGCCACCAGCAGAGCCAGGAACTATGGCTACACCTTC.

CDR3: CASSQGVEREYDEQFF. The CDR3 nucleotides are TGCGCCAGCAGCCAAGGGGTGGAGAGGGAGTACGATGAGCAGTTCTTC. The rearrangement uses TRBV4-3 and TRBJ2-1; possibly TRBD2 for D (5 bases). Between the trimmed V and J ends, which lost 1 base and 8 bases, there was a span of 18 bases. This CDR3 contains 16 residues. CDR1 and CDR2 from the germline V gene are LGHNA and YSLEER.

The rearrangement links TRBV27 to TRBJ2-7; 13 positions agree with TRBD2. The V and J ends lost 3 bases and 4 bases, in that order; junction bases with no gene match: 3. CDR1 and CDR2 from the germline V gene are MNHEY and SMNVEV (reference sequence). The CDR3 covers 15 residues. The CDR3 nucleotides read TGTGCCAGCAGTTTCGGGACTAGCGGGATATACGAGCAGTACTTC. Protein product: CASSFGTSGIYEQYF.

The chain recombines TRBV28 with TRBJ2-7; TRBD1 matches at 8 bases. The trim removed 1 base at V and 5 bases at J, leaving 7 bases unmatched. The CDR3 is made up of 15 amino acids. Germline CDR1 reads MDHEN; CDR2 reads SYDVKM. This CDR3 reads CASSLSAGGLDEQYF. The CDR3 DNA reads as TGTGCCAGCAGTTTATCCGCAGGGGGCTTGGACGAGCAGTACTTC.

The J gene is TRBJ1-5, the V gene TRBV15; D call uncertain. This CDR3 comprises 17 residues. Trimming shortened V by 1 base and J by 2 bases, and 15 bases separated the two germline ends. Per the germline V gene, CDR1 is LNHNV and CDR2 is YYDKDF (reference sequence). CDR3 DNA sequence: TGTGCCACCAGCAGAGTGTTGGCGCTTGGAGGCAATCAGCCCCAGCATTTT. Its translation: CATSRVLALGGNQPQHF.

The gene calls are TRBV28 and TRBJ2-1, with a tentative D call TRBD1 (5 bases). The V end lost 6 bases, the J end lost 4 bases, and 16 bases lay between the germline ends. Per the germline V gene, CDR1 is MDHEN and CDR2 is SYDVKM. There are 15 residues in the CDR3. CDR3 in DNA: TGTGCCAGCAGCCCCCGACAGAGCCCTTACAATGAGCAGTTCTTC. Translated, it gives CASSPRQSPYNEQFF. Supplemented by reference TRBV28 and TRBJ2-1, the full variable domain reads DVKVTQSSRYLVKRTGEKVFLECVQDMDHENMFWYRQDPGLGLRLIYFSYDVKMKEKGDIPEGYSVSREKKERFSLILESASTNQTSMYLCASSPRQSPYNEQFFGPGTRLTVL.

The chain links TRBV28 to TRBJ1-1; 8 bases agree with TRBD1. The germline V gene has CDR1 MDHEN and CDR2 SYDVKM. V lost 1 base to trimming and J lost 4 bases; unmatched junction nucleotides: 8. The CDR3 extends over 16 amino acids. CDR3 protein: CASSLFPGGRVTEAFF. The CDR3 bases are TGTGCCAGCAGTTTATTTCCAGGGGGCAGAGTCACTGAAGCTTTCTTT.

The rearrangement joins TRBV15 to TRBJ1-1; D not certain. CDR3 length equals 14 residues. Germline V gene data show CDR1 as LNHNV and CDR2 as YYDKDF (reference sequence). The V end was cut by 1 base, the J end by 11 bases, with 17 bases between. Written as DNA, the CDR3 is TGTGCCACCAGCAGAGGACCTGGGGAGGATAGGGCTTTCTTT. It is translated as CATSRGPGEDRAFF.

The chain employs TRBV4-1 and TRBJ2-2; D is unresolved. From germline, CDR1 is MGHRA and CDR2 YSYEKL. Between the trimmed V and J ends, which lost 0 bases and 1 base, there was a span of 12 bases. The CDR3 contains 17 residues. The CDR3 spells CASSQDTEQLNTGELFF. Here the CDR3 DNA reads TGCGCCAGCAGCCAAGATACGGAACAGCTGAACACCGGGGAGCTGTTTTTT.

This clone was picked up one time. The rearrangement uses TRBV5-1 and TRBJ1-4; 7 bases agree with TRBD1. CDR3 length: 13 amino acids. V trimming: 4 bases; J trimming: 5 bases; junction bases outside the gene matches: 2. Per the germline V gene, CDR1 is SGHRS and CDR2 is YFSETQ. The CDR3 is CASSPQGNEKLFF. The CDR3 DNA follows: TGCGCCAGCAGCCCACAGGGGAATGAAAAACTGTTTTTT. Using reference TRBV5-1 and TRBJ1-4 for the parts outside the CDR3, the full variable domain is KAGVTQTPRYLIKTRGQQVTLSCSPISGHRSVSWYQQTPGQGLQFLFEYFSETQRNKGNFPGRFSGRQFSNSRSEMNVSTLELGDSALYLCASSPQGNEKLFFGSGTQLSVL.